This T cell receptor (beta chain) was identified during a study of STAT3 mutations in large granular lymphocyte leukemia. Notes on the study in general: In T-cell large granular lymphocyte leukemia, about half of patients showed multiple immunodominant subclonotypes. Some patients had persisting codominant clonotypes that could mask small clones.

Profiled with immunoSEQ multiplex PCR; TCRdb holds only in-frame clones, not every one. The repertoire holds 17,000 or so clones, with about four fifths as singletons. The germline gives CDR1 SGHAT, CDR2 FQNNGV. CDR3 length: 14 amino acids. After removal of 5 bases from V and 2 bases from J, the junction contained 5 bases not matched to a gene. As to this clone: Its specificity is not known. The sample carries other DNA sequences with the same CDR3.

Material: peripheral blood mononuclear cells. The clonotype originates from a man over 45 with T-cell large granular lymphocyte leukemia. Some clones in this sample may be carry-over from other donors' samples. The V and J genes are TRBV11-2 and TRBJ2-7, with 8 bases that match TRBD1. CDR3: CASSPGTGAYEQYF. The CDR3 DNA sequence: TGTGCCAGCAGCCCGGGGACAGGAGCCTACGAGCAGTACTTC.